Shown below are 17 T cell receptor beta chains from a single sample sequenced in a study of blood T cell repertoires in COVID-19. This table comes from immunoSEQ multiplex PCR, and its TCRdb copy is limited to in-frame clones, with some not included. The sample has over 150,000 clones; more than 70% are singletons. Sequences were obtained from PBMCs or T cells enriched from blood (not recorded which). These TCRs come from a man in his forties or fifties who had recovered from COVID-19.

This clone was detected once. This sequence joins TRBV7-9 and TRBJ2-3; D is perhaps TRBD2 (6 bases). The CDR3 consists of 14 residues. The germline gives CDR1 SEHNR, CDR2 FQNEAQ (reference sequence). Trimming cost V 0 bases and J 2 bases, with 6 bases left between them. Written as DNA, the CDR3 is TGTGCCAGCAGCTTAGCGGGACTCACAGATACGCAGTATTTT. This codes for CASSLAGLTDTQYF.

The chain carries TRBV5-6 and TRBJ1-5, with 8 bases matching TRBD1. V lost 0 bases and J lost 2; bases outside the gene matches: 4. The CDR3 extends over 16 amino acids. Germline values: CDR1 SGHDT, CDR2 YYEEEE. The CDR3 DNA follows: TGTGCCAGCAGCTTGGAAGGACAGGGAGGCAATCAGCCCCAGCATTTT. This gives the protein CASSLEGQGGNQPQHF.

The J gene is TRBJ2-3, the V gene TRBV5-1, with 8 bases identical to TRBD1. CDR1 SGHRS and CDR2 YFSETQ come from the germline V gene. The V segment lost 4 bases and the J segment 3 bases; nucleotides outside the gene matches: 4. The CDR3 has 14 residues. The CDR3 spells CASSPDRATDTQYF. Here the CDR3 DNA reads TGCGCCAGCAGCCCGGACAGGGCAACAGATACGCAGTATTTT.

This clone was found once. The V gene is TRBV28, the J gene TRBJ2-7; a possible D gene is TRBD1 (7 bases). The CDR3 extends over 14 amino acids. Germline values: CDR1 MDHEN, CDR2 SYDVKM. Trimming left V 7 bases short and J 4 bases short, with 17 bases between. The CDR3 spells CASISPGGLYEQYF. CDR3 nucleotides: TGTGCCAGCATCTCCCCAGGGGGGCTTTACGAGCAGTACTTC.

This rearrangement joins TRBV7-9 to TRBJ2-7, with D possibly matching TRBD1 (6 bases). Trimming stripped 4 bases from V and 1 base from J, with 14 bases between. This CDR3 is built from 15 residues. Germline V lookup: CDR1 SEHNR, CDR2 FQNEAQ (reference sequence). The CDR3 DNA is TGTGCCAGCAGCTCGGACAGTGGCGTATCCTACGAGCAGTACTTC. It is translated as CASSSDSGVSYEQYF.

The chain is built from TRBV2 and TRBJ1-6, with 10 bases identical to TRBD1. The CDR3 has 18 residues. Per the germline V gene, CDR1 is SNHLY and CDR2 is FYNNEI. J gave up 1 base and V 6 bases, and 9 bases lay outside the gene matches. The CDR3 sequence is CASSVDRGIGSYNSPLHF. DNA for the CDR3: TGTGCCAGCAGCGTGGACAGGGGGATAGGGTCCTATAATTCACCCCTCCACTTT.

The chain combines TRBV5-1 with TRBJ2-3, with TRBD1 identical over 7 bases. V gave up 4 bases and J gave up 0 bases; unmatched junction bases: 5. Germline lookup yields CDR1 SGHRS and CDR2 YFSETQ. This CDR3 is built from 15 residues. The CDR3 reads CASSEPGQSTDTQYF. Written as DNA, the CDR3 is TGCGCCAGCAGCGAACCGGGACAGAGCACAGATACGCAGTATTTT.

The chain is built from TRBV28 and TRBJ1-6; 8 nucleotides agree with TRBD1. Germline V lookup: CDR1 MDHEN, CDR2 SYDVKM. Trimming cost V 7 bases and J 8 bases; bases outside gene matches: 10. CDR3 length equals 15 residues. The CDR3 loop is CASTPGDRRDSPLHF. The DNA for the CDR3 is TGTGCCAGCACCCCTGGGGACAGGCGAGATTCACCCCTCCACTTT.

J is TRBJ1-4 and V is TRBV9; D unclear. Germline V lookup: CDR1 SGDLS, CDR2 YYNGEE. The CDR3 is 11 amino acids. Trimming shortened V by 4 bases and J by 12 bases, and 10 bases separated the two germline ends. The CDR3: CASSNPGELFF. The CDR3 DNA follows: TGTGCCAGCAGCAACCCCGGGGAACTGTTTTTT.

This rearrangement joins TRBV5-4 to TRBJ1-2; D call uncertain. Per germline, CDR1 SGHNT and CDR2 YYREEE (reference sequence). V lost 3 bases to trimming and J lost 0 bases, with 15 bases between them. The CDR3 spans 16 residues. The CDR3 spells CASSSGDMGANYGYTF. CDR3 sequence (DNA): TGTGCCAGCAGCTCCGGAGATATGGGTGCTAACTATGGCTACACCTTC.

This chain uses TRBV6-1 with TRBJ1-2; 9 positions match TRBD1. The germline CDR1 and CDR2 sequences are MNHNS and SASEGT. The CDR3 covers 14 residues. Germline trimming cut 3 bases from V and 4 bases from J; bases unmatched to any gene: 3. The CDR3 bases are TGTGCCAGCAGTGAGGGGACAGGGACCTATGGCTACACCTTC. Protein product: CASSEGTGTYGYTF.

The chain has TRBV5-5 and TRBJ2-1, with 8 positions matching TRBD2. CDR3 length equals 13 residues. The junction had 4 bases not matched to a gene; V was cut back by 4 bases and J by 7 bases. Germline-derived CDR1 and CDR2 are SGHKS and YYEKEE (reference sequence). The CDR3 DNA reads as TGTGCCAGCAGCCCGGGGGGGGCTAATGAGCAGTTCTTC. This gives the protein CASSPGGANEQFF.

The chain has TRBV4-1 and TRBJ1-2, with 7 bases matching TRBD1. The CDR3 has 12 residues. V lost 3 bases, J lost 8 bases, and 3 bases stayed unmatched. Germline V gene data show CDR1 as MGHRA and CDR2 as YSYEKL. The CDR3 region is CASSHGQDGYTF. CDR3 sequence (DNA): TGCGCCAGCAGCCACGGACAGGACGGCTACACCTTC.

The V and J genes are TRBV24-1 and TRBJ1-5, with D maybe TRBD1 (6 bases). The CDR3 covers 14 residues. The ends were cut back, 4 bases at V and 4 bases at J, with 10 bases in the middle. The germline CDR1 and CDR2 sequences are KGHDR and SFDVKD. The CDR3 reads CATSEAGVNQPQHF. The CDR3 bases are TGTGCCACCAGTGAGGCAGGGGTTAATCAGCCCCAGCATTTT.

The chain links TRBV6-1 to TRBJ2-1; maybe TRBD1 (6 bases). The CDR3 runs 16 residues. The ends were cut back, 1 base at V and 2 bases at J, with 12 bases in the middle. Per the germline V gene, CDR1 is MNHNS and CDR2 is SASEGT. The CDR3 sequence: CASSEETGLPYNEQFF. The CDR3 nucleotides are TGTGCCAGCAGTGAAGAGACAGGCCTGCCCTACAATGAGCAGTTCTTC.

The rearrangement joins TRBV6-5 to TRBJ2-3, with D perhaps TRBD1 (5 bases). The V end was cut by 5 bases, the J end by 6 bases, with 15 bases between. CDR3 size: 14 residues. Germline V gene data show CDR1 as MNHEY and CDR2 as SVGAGI. CDR3 residues: CASSKQVPSDTQYF. The CDR3 nucleotides are TGTGCCAGCAGTAAACAGGTCCCATCGGATACGCAGTATTTT.

This clone was recorded once. The rearrangement joins TRBV4-1 to TRBJ1-6; 8 bases are a match to TRBD1. CDR1 is MGHRA and CDR2 is YSYEKL in the germline V gene. The CDR3 sequence is 18 residues long. The J segment lost 5 bases and the V segment lost 4 bases, leaving 13 bases of the junction unmatched. In DNA form, the CDR3 reads TGCGCCAGCAGCCTAAAAAACTCAGGGGGCCCCAATAATTCACCCCTCCACTTT. As protein: CASSLKNSGGPNNSPLHF.